These T cell receptor beta chains were read from a single sample in a study of blood T cells in healthy people across ages. TCRdb independently ran MiXCR on the 5' RACE reads; one entry per CDR3 protein. The data contain hundreds of thousands of distinct CDR3 sequences, 25% to 30% of them singletons. Sequenced input: blood. The receptors derive from a woman of 80 years or more in good health. Each CDR3 is given with its conserved first and last residue. The D gene is left open where the match is weak. A row's size may be missing; if present it is once, few, many or a size class.

TRBD2,-,TRBJ2-1,TRBV11-3,CASSLVGGGKNEQFF,TGTGCCAGCAGCTTAGTCGGGGGGGGCAAAAATGAGCAGTTCTTC
-,many,TRBJ1-2,TRBV4-3,CASSQESAGIGGYGYTF,TGCGCCAGCAGCCAAGAGTCTGCAGGGATCGGGGGCTATGGCTACACCTTC
-,few,TRBJ1-4,TRBV4-2,CASSQTDSNEKLFF,TGTGCCAGCAGCCAAACGGACTCTAATGAAAAACTGTTTTTT
-,many,TRBJ2-1,TRBV6-6,CASTPGGGLRVNEQFF,TGTGCCAGCACTCCCGGAGGGGGGCTCCGGGTCAATGAGCAGTTCTTC
-,many,TRBJ2-5,TRBV6-6,CASSYGAGWGETQYF,TGTGCCAGCAGTTACGGCGCGGGGTGGGGAGAGACCCAGTACTTC
-,-,TRBJ1-5,TRBV28,CASTRGGGGQPQHF,TGTGCCAGCACCCGAGGTGGGGGCGGACAGCCCCAGCATTTT
-,few,TRBJ1-1,TRBV7-2,CASSLVRPNTEAFF,TGTGCCAGCAGCTTAGTGCGGCCGAACACTGAAGCTTTCTTT
-,few,TRBJ2-2,TRBV20-1,CSARETGYTGELFF,TGCAGTGCTAGAGAAACTGGTTACACCGGGGAGCTGTTTTTT
-,-,TRBJ2-5,TRBV6-2/TRBV6-3,CASSPGVVETQYF,TGTGCCAGCTCACCGGGGGTCGTGGAGACCCAGTACTTC
-,-,TRBJ1-6,TRBV12-3/TRBV12-4,CASSLDLGVNSPLHF,TGTGCCAGCAGTTTAGACTTAGGGGTTAATTCACCCCTCCACTTT
-,many,TRBJ2-3,TRBV5-1,CASSLYKGDTQYF,TGCGCCAGCAGCTTGTATAAAGGGGATACGCAGTATTTT
-,many,TRBJ2-1,TRBV7-2,CASSLMGEQFF,TGTGCCAGCAGCTTAATGGGTGAGCAGTTCTTC
TRBD2,many,TRBJ2-3,TRBV4-3,CASSQDVASGGGDTQYF,TGCGCCAGCAGCCAAGATGTGGCTAGCGGGGGTGGCGATACGCAGTATTTT
TRBD1,-,TRBJ1-4,TRBV5-5,CASSLGGGLNEKLFF,TGTGCCAGCAGCCTAGGGGGCGGGTTAAATGAAAAACTGTTTTTT
-,many,TRBJ2-1,TRBV7-2,CASSLDQGMEQFF,TGTGCCAGCAGCTTAGATCAGGGGATGGAGCAGTTCTTC
-,-,TRBJ2-5,TRBV6-1,CASSPRFGEQYF,TGTGCCAGCAGCCCACGGTTTGGGGAGCAGTACTTC
-,many,TRBJ2-3,TRBV11-2,CASSLNGQGGDTQYF,TGTGCCAGCAGCTTAAATGGGCAGGGGGGAGATACGCAGTATTTT
TRBD1,many,TRBJ2-1,TRBV27,CASSSKLRQGWIDEQFF,TGTGCCAGCAGTTCAAAGCTGAGACAGGGGTGGATCGATGAGCAGTTCTTC
TRBD2,few,TRBJ2-7,TRBV9,CASSVGSGTAYEQYF,TGTGCCAGCAGCGTAGGTAGCGGGACCGCTTACGAGCAGTACTTC
-,-,TRBJ2-5,TRBV5-1,CASSFQIGETQYF,TGCGCCAGCAGCTTCCAGATAGGGGAGACCCAGTACTTC